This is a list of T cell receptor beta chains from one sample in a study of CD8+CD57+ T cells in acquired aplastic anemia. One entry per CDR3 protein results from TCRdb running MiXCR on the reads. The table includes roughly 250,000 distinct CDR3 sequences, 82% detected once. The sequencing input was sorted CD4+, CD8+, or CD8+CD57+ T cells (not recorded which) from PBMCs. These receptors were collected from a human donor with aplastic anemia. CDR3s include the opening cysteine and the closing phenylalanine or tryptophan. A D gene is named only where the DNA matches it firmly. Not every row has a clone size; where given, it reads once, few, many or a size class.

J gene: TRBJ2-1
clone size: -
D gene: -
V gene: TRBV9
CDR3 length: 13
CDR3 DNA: TGTGCCAGCAGCGCCGGGGCGAGCGGAATAGATTCGTTC
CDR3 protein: CASSAGASGIDSF

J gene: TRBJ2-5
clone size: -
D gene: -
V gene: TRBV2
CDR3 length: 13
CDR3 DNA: TGTGCCAGCGGGGGACCTCCAGCGGAGACCCAGTACTTC
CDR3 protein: CASGGPPAETQYF

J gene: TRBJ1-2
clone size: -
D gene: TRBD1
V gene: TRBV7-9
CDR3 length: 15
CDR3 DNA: TGTGCCGGCAGCGGAAACGACCGGGACAGGGCTGTCAGTACCTTC
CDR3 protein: CAGSGNDRDRAVSTF

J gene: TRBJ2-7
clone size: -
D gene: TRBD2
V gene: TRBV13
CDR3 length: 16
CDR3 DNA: TGTGCCAGCAGTGACGTATCGGGTAGCGGGGGGGACGAGCAGTACTTC
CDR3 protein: CASSDVSGSGGDEQYF

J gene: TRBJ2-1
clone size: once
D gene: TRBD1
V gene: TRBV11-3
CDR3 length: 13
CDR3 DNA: TGTGCCAGCAGCTTAGATGGGACAGGTGAGCAGTTCTTC
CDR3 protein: CASSLDGTGEQFF

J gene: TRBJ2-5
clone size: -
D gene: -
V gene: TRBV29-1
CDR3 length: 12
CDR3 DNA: TGCACCGTACTCAGGGCTAGGGGCAAGCAGTACTTC
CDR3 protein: CTVLRARGKQYF

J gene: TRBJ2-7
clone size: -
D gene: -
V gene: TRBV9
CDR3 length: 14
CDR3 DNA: TGTGCCAGCAGCGTAGGCGGGAACACCGAGGAGCTGTACTTC
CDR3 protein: CASSVGGNTEELYF

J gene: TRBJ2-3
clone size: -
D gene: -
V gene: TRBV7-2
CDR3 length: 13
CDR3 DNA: TGTGCCAGCGGCTACGCGGGCACAGATACCAGGTATTTT
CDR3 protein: CASGYAGTDTRYF

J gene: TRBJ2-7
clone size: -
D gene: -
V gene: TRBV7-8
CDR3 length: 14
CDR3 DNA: TGTGCCAGCAGCGTAGAGGGAGATCCCGATACGCAGTATTTC
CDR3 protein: CASSVEGDPDTQYF

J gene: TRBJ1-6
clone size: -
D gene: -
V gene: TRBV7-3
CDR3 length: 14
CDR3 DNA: TGTGCCAGCAGCTCAGACAGGAGAGTGTACACTGAAGATTTT
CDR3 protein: CASSSDRRVYTEDF

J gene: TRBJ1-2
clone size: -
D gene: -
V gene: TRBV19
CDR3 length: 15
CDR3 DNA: -
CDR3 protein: CASSWGGGSNYGHIF

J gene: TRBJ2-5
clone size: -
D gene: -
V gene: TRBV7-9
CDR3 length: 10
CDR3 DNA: TGTGCCGGACAGTGGGAGACCCAGTACTTC
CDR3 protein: CAGQWETQYF

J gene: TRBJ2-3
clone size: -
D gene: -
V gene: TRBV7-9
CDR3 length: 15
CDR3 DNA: TGTGCCAGCAGCCTCCCGGGCGGTCCCCCTGCTCCGCATTATTTT
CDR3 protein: CASSLPGGPPAPHYF

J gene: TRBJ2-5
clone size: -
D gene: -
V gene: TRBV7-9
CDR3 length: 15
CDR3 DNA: TGTGCCAGCAGCTTCGGGGGAGGTGATGATGAGCAGCATTACTTC
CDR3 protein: CASSFGGGDDEQHYF

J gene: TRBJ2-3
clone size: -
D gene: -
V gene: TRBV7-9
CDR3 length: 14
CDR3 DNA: TGTGCCAGCAGCTCCGCGGGACTTCAAGAGACCCAGTACTTT
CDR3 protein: CASSSAGLQETQYF

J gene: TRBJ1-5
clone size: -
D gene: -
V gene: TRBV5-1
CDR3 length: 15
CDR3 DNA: TGCGCCAGCAGCTTGGCCCGTGACAGAGGTCAGCCCCAGCATTTT
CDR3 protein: CASSLARDRGQPQHF

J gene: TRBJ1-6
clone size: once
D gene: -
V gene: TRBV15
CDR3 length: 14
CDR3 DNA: TGTGCCACCAGCTTGAGTTCCTATAATTCCCCCCTGCACTTT
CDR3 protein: CATSLSSYNSPLHF

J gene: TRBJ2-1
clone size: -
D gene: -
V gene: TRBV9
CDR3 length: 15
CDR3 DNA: TGTGCCAGCAGTATAGCGGCAGAAACGCACAATGAGCAGTTCTTC
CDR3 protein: CASSIAAETHNEQFF

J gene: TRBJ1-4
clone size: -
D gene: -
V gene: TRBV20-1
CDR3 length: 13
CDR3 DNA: TGCAGTGCCAGTAGTTGGGGACGCAAGAAACTGTTTTTT
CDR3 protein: CSASSWGRKKLFF

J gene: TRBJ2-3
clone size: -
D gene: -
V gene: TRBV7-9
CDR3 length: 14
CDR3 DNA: TGTGCCAGCAGCTTAGGGCGAGGTCGCGGAACGGAGTATTTT
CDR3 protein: CASSLGRGRGTEYF